This T cell receptor beta chain is drawn from a study of blood T cells in healthy people across ages. General observations from the study: Researchers deemed the diversity estimates from one million T cells underestimates. In older individuals, TCR beta diversity per million T cells was lower, falling roughly linearly with age.

The use of a sample-barcoded 5' primer and a J-beta primer mix characterized a second PCR of roughly 6 to 12 cycles. TCRdb analysed the 5' RACE reads with MiXCR anew, one entry per CDR3 protein. The sample yields some 710,000 distinct CDR3 sequences, about 42% seen once. This clonotype occurred a few times. Its matching antigen is unknown. Germline values: CDR1 SGHTA, CDR2 FQGNSA. J lost 0 bases, V lost 4 bases, and 5 bases had no gene match. The CDR3 length is 16 residues. Researchers collected about 10 milliliters of peripheral blood from every single donor. The receptor's source is a man older than 75 in good health. Sequencing input: blood. The rearrangement links TRBV7-2 to TRBJ1-5; TRBD1 agrees at 8 bases. CDR3 sequence: CASSSTGGYSNQPQHF. CDR3 nucleotide sequence: TGTGCCAGCAGCTCTACAGGGGGTTATAGCAATCAGCCCCAGCATTTT.